What follows is one TCR beta chain and its context. The record originates from a study of T cell changes during pregnancy in multiple sclerosis. This CDR3 is 14 amino acids long. V lost 7 bases to trimming and J lost 0 bases; unmatched junction nucleotides: 6. Germline V gene data show CDR1 as SNHLY and CDR2 as FYNNEI. Data came from immunoSEQ multiplex PCR; TCRdb stores just in-frame clones and leaves some out. The sample includes about 93,000 clones, about 92% of them seen just once. J is TRBJ2-7 and V is TRBV2, with 7 bases lining up with TRBD1. The TCR sequence derives from a female donor with multiple sclerosis, enrolled in a pregnancy study. The sample consisted of peripheral blood, taken after pregnancy. The CDR3 is CASTRDSTSYEQYF. The CDR3 nucleotides read TGTGCCAGCACCCGGGACAGTACCTCCTACGAGCAGTACTTC.